Listed here is a single TCR beta chain. This sample was included in a study of T cell changes during pregnancy in multiple sclerosis. The data were produced by immunoSEQ multiplex PCR, yet TCRdb's version contains in-frame clones alone and is incomplete. The sample holds some 60,000 clones, 89% seen once. V was pared by 4 bases and J by 4 bases, with 17 bases between. In germline, CDR1 is SGHNT, CDR2 YYREEE (reference sequence). CDR3 length: 15 amino acids. The origin of this receptor is a female donor with multiple sclerosis, enrolled in a pregnancy study. The sequenced sample was peripheral blood, obtained after pregnancy. The J gene is TRBJ2-5, the V gene TRBV5-4; the D is unclear. In DNA, the CDR3 is TGTGCCAGCAGCGCGTCACGGTCCGCCTCAGAGACCCAGTACTTC. Amino acid sequence: CASSASRSASETQYF.